The entry below describes one TCR beta chain. These data come from a study of blood T cell repertoires in COVID-19. Using immunoSEQ multiplex PCR, the repertoire was profiled, and TCRdb retains in-frame clones only, with some absent. This sample carries about 380,000 clones, about 85% of them seen once, and the ten largest clones take 3.6%. The V gene lost 4 bases and the J gene lost 0 bases, with 10 bases spanning the gap. There are 15 residues in the CDR3. Germline V gene sequence: CDR1 LGHDT, CDR2 YNNKEL (reference sequence). This chain links TRBV3-1 (or the pseudogene TRBV3-2) with TRBJ1-3; D is ambiguous. The sequence derives from a young woman with acute or convalescent COVID-19. The sequenced sample consisted of peripheral blood. This CDR3 is CASSPRPSSGNTIYF. The CDR3 region has the DNA TGTGCCAGCAGCCCCCGCCCCAGCTCTGGAAACACCATATATTTT.